The T cell receptor (beta chain) under discussion was sequenced for a study of OX40 agonist ivuxolimab in advanced cancers. Overall study context: Patients with hepatocellular carcinoma, melanoma, renal cell or head and neck cancer made up the dose-escalation patients. Antecedent anti-PD-1, anti-PD-L1 or anti-CTLA-4 therapy was permissible, with 40% having received some.

Study-wide findings and caveats: Determination of antigen specificity was not performed for the expanded peripheral T cells. On average, CD8+ T cells showed a greater number of expanded clones than CD4+.

Here immunoSEQ multiplex PCR was the method, and the copy in TCRdb shows in-frame clones only, minus some. The sample shows 25,000 to 40,000 clones, around nine tenths of them seen only once. In regard to this clone: Its antigen remains unknown.

Germline V lookup: CDR1 MNHNS, CDR2 SASEGT. There are 15 residues in the CDR3. Trimming removed 4 bases at V and 0 bases at J, with 10 bases between. This receptor was obtained from an adult with an advanced solid tumor such as melanoma, head and neck, liver or kidney cancer. The genes are TRBV6-1 and TRBJ2-1; a possible D gene is TRBD2 (6 bases). The specimen comprised CD4+ or CD8+ T cells sorted from blood, sampled in a trial of the OX40 agonist ivuxolimab. The CDR3 region is CASSVRDSSYNEQFF. The CDR3 region has the DNA TGTGCCAGCAGTGTCCGGGACTCCTCCTACAATGAGCAGTTCTTC.